This T cell receptor (beta chain) was observed in a study of T-cell reconstitution after alpha-beta-depleted transplantation in children (dated by TCRdb to 2016 to 2018). Some background on the complete study: T-cell immune reconstitution after TCRalphabeta/CD19-depleted allogeneic hematopoietic cell transplantation in children was quantitatively tracked in the study by means of TCR repertoire profiling.

The CDR3 measures 16 amino acids from cysteine to phenylalanine. Only CDR3 DNA remains: 48 bases, in frame from the first base. The germline V gene (reference sequence) specifies LGHDT as CDR1 and YNNKEL as CDR2. V is reduced by 1 base and J by 6 bases, leaving a spacing of 18 bases between them. Libraries came from PCR. This sample was sequenced with an Illumina HiSeq 2500. TCR libraries were prepared with molecular barcoding, using unique molecular identifiers to normalize TCRbeta repertoire quantification. TCRdb reran the public reads through fastp at Q25 and MiXCR, keeping productive beta chains. Each CDR3 protein gets just one entry, which takes the most common genes and DNA from the rows behind it. Here the sample has approximately 350,000 distinct CDR3 sequences; about 9.4% occur a single time. The ten biggest clones cover less than 2.5% of the sample. This clonotype was seen only a few times. What this receptor recognizes is not known. No much larger clone exists at a distance of one base, and base qualities are not known.

The sequence links TRBV3-1 to TRBJ1-2, with a tentative D gene TRBD1 over 6 matching bases. The receptor comes from a human donor who donated a stem cell graft to a child with acute lymphoblastic leukemia. Sequenced here: PBMCs from the stem cell graft donor, sampled from the stem cell graft. The DNA is as follows: TGTGCCAGCAGCCAAGTGGCTCGGGGGGCATACGATGGCTACACCTTC. This codes for CASSQVARGAYDGYTF. The full variable domain, with segments outside the CDR3 supplied by the reference TRBV3-1 and TRBJ1-2 proteins, appears as DTAVSQTPKYLVTQMGNDKSIKCEQNLGHDTMYWYKQDSKKFLKIMFSYNNKELIINETVPNRFSPKSPDKAHLNLHINSLELGDSAVYFCASSQVARGAYDGYTFGSGTRLTVV.